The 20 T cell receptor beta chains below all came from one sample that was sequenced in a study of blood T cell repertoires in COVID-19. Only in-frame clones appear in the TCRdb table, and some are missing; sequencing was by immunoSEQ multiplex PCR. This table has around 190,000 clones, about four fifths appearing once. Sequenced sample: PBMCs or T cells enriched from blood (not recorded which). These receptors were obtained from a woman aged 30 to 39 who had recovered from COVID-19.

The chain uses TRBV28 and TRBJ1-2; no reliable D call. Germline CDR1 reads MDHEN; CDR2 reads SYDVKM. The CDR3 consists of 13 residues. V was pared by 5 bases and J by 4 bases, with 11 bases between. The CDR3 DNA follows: TGTGCCAGCAGTCCGCCGGGGATCTATGGCTACACCTTC. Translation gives CASSPPGIYGYTF.

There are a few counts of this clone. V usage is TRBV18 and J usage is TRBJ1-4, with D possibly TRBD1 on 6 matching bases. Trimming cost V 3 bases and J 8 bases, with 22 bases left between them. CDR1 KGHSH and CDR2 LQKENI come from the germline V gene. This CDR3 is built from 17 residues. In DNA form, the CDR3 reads TGTGCCAGCTCACCCCGCTTCTTGACAGGAGGAGGCGAAAAACTGTTTTTT. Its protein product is CASSPRFLTGGGEKLFF.

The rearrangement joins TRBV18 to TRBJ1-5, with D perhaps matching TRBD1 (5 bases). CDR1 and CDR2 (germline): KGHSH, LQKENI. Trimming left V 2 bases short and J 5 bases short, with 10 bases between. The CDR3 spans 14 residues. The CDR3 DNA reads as TGTGCCAGCTCACCAGGGACTGCCCATCAGCCCCAGCATTTT. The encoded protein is CASSPGTAHQPQHF.

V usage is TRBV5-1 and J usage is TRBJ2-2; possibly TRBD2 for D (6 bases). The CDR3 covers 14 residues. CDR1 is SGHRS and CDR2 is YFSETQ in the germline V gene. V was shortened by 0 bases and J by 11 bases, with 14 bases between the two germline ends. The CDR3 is CASSLEEGRTELFF. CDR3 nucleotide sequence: TGCGCCAGCAGCTTGGAGGAGGGCAGAACCGAGCTGTTTTTT.

Here the CDR3 reads CASTGDRAAGNQPQHF. The CDR3 DNA follows: TGTGCCAGCACCGGAGACAGGGCCGCCGGCAATCAGCCCCAGCATTTT. This chain joins TRBV28 and TRBJ1-5; TRBD1 aligns across 7 bases. CDR3 length equals 16 residues. Unmatched junction bases numbered 11, after V lost 7 bases and J lost 2 bases. CDR1 is MDHEN, CDR2 SYDVKM, per germline.

DNA for the CDR3: TGTGCCAGCAGCTACCCCGGGACAGCGGCCGGGAACACTGAAGCTTTCTTT. It specifies CASSYPGTAAGNTEAFF. The rearrangement joins TRBV21-1 to TRBJ1-1; the table names TRBD1, a call not compared with the DNA. TRBV21-1 is deemed a pseudogene. The CDR3 runs 17 residues.

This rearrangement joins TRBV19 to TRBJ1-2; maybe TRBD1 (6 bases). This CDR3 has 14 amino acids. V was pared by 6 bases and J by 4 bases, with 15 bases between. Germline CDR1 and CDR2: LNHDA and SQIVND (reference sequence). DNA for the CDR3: TGTGCCAGTAGACAGGGATATGGGGTCTATGGCTACACCTTC. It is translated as CASRQGYGVYGYTF.

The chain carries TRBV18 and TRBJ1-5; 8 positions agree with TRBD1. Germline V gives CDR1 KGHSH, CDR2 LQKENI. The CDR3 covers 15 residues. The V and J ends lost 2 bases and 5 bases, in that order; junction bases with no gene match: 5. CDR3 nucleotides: TGTGCCAGCTCACCAAACAGGGGGTTGGATCAGCCCCAGCATTTT. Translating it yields CASSPNRGLDQPQHF.

CDR3 residues: CASRQGVTEAFF. The CDR3 DNA reads as TGCGCCAGTCGACAGGGAGTTACTGAAGCTTTCTTT. This chain uses TRBV5-1 with TRBJ1-1, with 7 bases that match TRBD1. This CDR3 spans 12 amino acids. CDR1 and CDR2 (germline): SGHRS, YFSETQ. The ends lost 8 bases at V and 5 bases at J; junction bases unmatched: 6.

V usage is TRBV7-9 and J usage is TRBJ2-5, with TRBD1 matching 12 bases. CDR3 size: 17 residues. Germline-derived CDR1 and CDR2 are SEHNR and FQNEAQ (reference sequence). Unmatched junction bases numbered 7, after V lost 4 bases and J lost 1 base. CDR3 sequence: CASSSPGTGGIQETQYF. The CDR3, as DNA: TGTGCCAGCAGCTCTCCCGGGACAGGGGGCATCCAAGAGACCCAGTACTTC.

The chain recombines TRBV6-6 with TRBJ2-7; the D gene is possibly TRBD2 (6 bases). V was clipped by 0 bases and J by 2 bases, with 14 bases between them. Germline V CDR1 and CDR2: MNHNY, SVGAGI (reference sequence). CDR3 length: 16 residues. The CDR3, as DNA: TGTGCCAGCAGTTACTCAGCGGGTGGGACCGCCTACGAGCAGTACTTC. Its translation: CASSYSAGGTAYEQYF.

CDR3 DNA sequence: TGTGCCACCAGCGTCAGCCGGGGTGGAGAGACCCAGTACTTC. Translated, it gives CATSVSRGGETQYF. The chain uses TRBV15 and TRBJ2-5; tentatively, D is TRBD2 (5 bases). CDR3 length: 14 residues. V lost 5 bases to trimming and J lost 4 bases, with 14 bases between them. Per the germline V gene, CDR1 is LNHNV and CDR2 is YYDKDF (reference sequence).

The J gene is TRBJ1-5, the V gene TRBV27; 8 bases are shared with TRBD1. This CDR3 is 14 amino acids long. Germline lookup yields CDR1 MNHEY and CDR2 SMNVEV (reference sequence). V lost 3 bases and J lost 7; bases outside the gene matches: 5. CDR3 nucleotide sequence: TGTGCCAGCAGTTTGACAGGGGTAGGCCAGCCCCAGCATTTT. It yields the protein CASSLTGVGQPQHF.

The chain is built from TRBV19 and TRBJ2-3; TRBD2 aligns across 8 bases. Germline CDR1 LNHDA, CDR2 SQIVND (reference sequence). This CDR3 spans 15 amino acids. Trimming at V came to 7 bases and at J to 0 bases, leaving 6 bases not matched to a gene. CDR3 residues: CASTLSGVSTDTQYF. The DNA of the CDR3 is TGTGCCAGTACCCTTAGCGGGGTTAGCACAGATACGCAGTATTTT.

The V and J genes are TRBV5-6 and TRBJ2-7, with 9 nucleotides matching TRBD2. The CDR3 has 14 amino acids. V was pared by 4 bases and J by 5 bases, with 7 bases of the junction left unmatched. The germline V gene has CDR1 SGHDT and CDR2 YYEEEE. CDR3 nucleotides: TGTGCCAGCAGCGGATGGGGACTAGCCCACGAGCAGTACTTC. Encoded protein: CASSGWGLAHEQYF.

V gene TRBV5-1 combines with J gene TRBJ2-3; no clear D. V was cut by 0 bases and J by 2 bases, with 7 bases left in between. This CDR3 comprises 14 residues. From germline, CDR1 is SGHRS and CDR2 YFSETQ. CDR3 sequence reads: CASSLGQHTDTQYF. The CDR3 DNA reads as TGCGCCAGCAGCTTGGGCCAACACACAGATACGCAGTATTTT.

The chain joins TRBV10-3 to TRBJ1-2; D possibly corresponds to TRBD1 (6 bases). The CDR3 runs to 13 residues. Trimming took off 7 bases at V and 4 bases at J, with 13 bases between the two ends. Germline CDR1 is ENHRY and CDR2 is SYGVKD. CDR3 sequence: CAIIPQQGYGYTF. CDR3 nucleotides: TGTGCCATCATCCCCCAACAGGGCTATGGCTACACCTTC.

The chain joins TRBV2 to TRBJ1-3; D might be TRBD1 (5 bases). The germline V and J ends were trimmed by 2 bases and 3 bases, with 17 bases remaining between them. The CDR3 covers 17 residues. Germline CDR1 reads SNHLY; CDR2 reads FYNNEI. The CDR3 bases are TGTGCCAGCAGTGAACCTGTGACGGGGGACCTTGGAAACACCATATATTTT. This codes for CASSEPVTGDLGNTIYF.

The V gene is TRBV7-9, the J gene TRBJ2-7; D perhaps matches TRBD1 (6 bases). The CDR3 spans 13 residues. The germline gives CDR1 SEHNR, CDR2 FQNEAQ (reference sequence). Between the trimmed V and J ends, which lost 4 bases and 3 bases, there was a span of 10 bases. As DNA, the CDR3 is TGTGCCAGCAGCTCAGGGGCGCACTACGAGCAGTACTTC. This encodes CASSSGAHYEQYF.

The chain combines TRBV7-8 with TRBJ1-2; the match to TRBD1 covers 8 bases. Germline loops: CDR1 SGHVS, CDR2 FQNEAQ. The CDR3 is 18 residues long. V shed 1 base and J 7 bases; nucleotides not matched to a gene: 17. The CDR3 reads CASSLDLKGDRRLGGYTF. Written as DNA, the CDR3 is TGTGCCAGCAGCTTAGACCTCAAGGGGGACAGGAGACTGGGTGGCTACACCTTC.